This T cell receptor beta chain was found in a study of chemoradiotherapy in HPV16-positive cancers. Over chemoradiotherapy, repertoires were sampled more than once. The CDR3 totals 14 residues. In germline, CDR1 is KGHSH, CDR2 LQKENI. Trimming cost V 3 bases and J 4 bases, with 12 bases left between them. The study's findings and limits: Candidate HPV-specific clones and E7-related TCR motifs grew in tumor during treatment. Better recurrence-free survival went with HPV-responsive T-cell expansion in HPV16-positive patients.

Using immunoSEQ multiplex PCR, the repertoire was profiled, and TCRdb retains in-frame clones only, with some absent. In the table there are tens of thousands of clones, roughly nine tenths of which are singletons. With respect to this clone: Its antigen is currently unknown.

The rearrangement links TRBV18 to TRBJ1-1; D not resolved. This receptor was taken from a human donor with HPV-associated anogenital cancer. The sample in question was blood, obtained from a patient who underwent chemoradiotherapy. The CDR3 sequence: CASSPLEKGTEAFF. As DNA, the CDR3 is TGTGCCAGCTCACCTCTAGAGAAGGGCACTGAAGCTTTCTTT.